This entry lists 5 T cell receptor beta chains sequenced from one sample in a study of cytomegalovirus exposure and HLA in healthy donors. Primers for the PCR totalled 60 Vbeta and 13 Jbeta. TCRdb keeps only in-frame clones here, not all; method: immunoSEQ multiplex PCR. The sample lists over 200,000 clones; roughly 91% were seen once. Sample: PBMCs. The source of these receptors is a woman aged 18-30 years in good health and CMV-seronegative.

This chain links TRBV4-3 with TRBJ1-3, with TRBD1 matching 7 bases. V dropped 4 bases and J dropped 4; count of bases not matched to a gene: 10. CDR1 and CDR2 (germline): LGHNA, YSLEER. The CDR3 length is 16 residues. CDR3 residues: CASSPDRPFGGNTIYF. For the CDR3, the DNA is TGCGCCAGCAGCCCGGACAGGCCGTTCGGCGGAAACACCATATATTTT.

The CDR3 DNA reads TGTGCCAGCAGCGACCAACTCGGGACTAACGTATACAATGAGCAGTTCTTC. Protein product: CASSDQLGTNVYNEQFF. This rearrangement joins TRBV5-4 to TRBJ2-1; 7 bases are a match to TRBD2. The germline gives CDR1 SGHNT, CDR2 YYREEE (reference sequence). Trimming cost V 4 bases and J 4 bases; bases outside gene matches: 14. The CDR3 is 17 residues long.

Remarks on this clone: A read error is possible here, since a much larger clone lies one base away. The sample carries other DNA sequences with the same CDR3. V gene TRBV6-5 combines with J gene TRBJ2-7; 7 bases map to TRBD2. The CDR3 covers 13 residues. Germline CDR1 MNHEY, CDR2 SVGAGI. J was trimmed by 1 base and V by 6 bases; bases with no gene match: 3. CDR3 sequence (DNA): TGTGCCAGCAGCCGGGACTATTCCTACGAGCAGTACTTC. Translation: CASSRDYSYEQYF.

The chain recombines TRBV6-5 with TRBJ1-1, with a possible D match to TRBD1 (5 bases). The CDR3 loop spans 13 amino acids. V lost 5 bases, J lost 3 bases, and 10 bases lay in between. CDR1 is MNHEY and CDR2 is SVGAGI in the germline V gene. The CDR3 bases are TGTGCCAGCAGTCAGGGTTACGACACTGAAGCTTTCTTT. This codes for CASSQGYDTEAFF.

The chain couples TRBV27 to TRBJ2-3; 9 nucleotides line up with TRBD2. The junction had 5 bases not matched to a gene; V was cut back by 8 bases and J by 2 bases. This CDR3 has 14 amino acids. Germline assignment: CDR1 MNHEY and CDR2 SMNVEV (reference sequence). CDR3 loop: CASWTSVSTDTQYF. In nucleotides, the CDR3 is TGTGCCAGCTGGACTAGCGTATCCACAGATACGCAGTATTTT.